The entry that follows covers one T cell receptor (beta chain) sequence. The sample is drawn from a study of cytomegalovirus exposure and HLA in healthy donors. The PCR was carried out with 60 Vbeta primers and 13 Jbeta primers. Profiled with immunoSEQ multiplex PCR; TCRdb holds only in-frame clones, not every one. The sample has about 140,000 clones; approximately 75% are singletons. The CDR3 totals 13 residues. V was cut by 5 bases and J by 5 bases, with 9 bases left in between. Looked up from germline, CDR1 is SGHTA and CDR2 is FQGTGA. The receptor was isolated from a man in his fifties or sixties in good health and CMV-seropositive. Sequenced input: PBMCs. The chain joins TRBV7-3 to TRBJ2-2, with D possibly being TRBD1 (5 bases). This chain's CDR3 is CASSPKGTGELFF. The CDR3 DNA reads as TGTGCCAGCAGCCCCAAGGGGACCGGGGAGCTGTTTTTT. The complete variable domain, with remaining parts taken from reference TRBV7-3 and TRBJ2-2, reads GAGVSQTPSNKVTEKGKYVELRCDPISGHTALYWYRQSLGQGPEFLIYFQGTGAADDSGLPNDRFFAVRPEGSVSTLKIQRTERGDSAVYLCASSPKGTGELFFGEGSRLTVL.